Listed below are T cell receptor beta chains from one sample, sequenced in a study of regulatory T cells in long-lasting Graves disease. TCRdb independently ran MiXCR on the multiplex PCR reads; one entry per CDR3 protein. The table records 500,000 to 800,000 distinct CDR3 sequences, around 30% of them present only once. The specimen was peripheral blood mononuclear cells (PBMCs), collected when the disease was refractory, from a patient treated with antithyroid drugs. All receptors come from a female donor with Graves disease. The CDR3 runs from the conserved cysteine through the conserved F or W.

v_call: TRBV12-3/TRBV12-4; cdr3_aa: CASSLALAGRVQPQHF
v_call: TRBV20-1; cdr3_aa: CSARQGARYGEKLFF
v_call: TRBV20-1; cdr3_aa: CSARIGGEHTDTQYF
v_call: TRBV11-2; cdr3_aa: CASSHQGLAQETQYF
v_call: TRBV29-1; cdr3_aa: CSVDDTGLNTEAFF
v_call: TRBV6-5; cdr3_aa: CASSYPGTTEAFF
v_call: TRBV7-9; cdr3_aa: CASSRGTGPEKLFF
v_call: TRBV20-1; cdr3_aa: CSARDLDRVNEQYF
v_call: TRBV6-9; cdr3_aa: CASSYGRRGIDTF
v_call: TRBV7-9; cdr3_aa: CASSRTGIDEQYF
v_call: TRBV11-2; cdr3_aa: CASSLTGGLERIGLFF
v_call: TRBV28; cdr3_aa: CASSLGRGLQETQYF
v_call: TRBV20-1; cdr3_aa: CSAPDGPKLFF
v_call: TRBV3-1; cdr3_aa: CASSEMIGTTEAFF
v_call: TRBV7-2; cdr3_aa: CASSRLGAESSEAFF
v_call: TRBV27; cdr3_aa: CARKSGTTNYGYTF
v_call: TRBV28; cdr3_aa: CASSPLIGTGGNQPQHF
v_call: TRBV20-1; cdr3_aa: CSASSQGQETQYF
v_call: TRBV12-3/TRBV12-4; cdr3_aa: CASSLWQTSTNEKLFF
v_call: TRBV12-3/TRBV12-4; cdr3_aa: CASSSGVYEQYF
v_call: TRBV18; cdr3_aa: CASSPRDRVTEAFF
v_call: TRBV12-3/TRBV12-4; cdr3_aa: CASSFLASQPLAF
v_call: TRBV6-1; cdr3_aa: CASTDRTGGSYEQYF
v_call: TRBV2; cdr3_aa: CASSTTGYEQYF